The 5 T cell receptor beta chains below all came from one sample that was sequenced in a study of neurological immune-mediated disorders. From the 5' RACE reads, TCRdb called clonotypes with MiXCR, one entry per CDR3 protein. The sample has 47,000 or so distinct CDR3 sequences; over 8% are singletons. Time point specified: longitudinal time-point 1 (baseline). Sequenced input: PBMCs. These receptors all come from a woman aged 40 to 49 in good health.

V usage is TRBV10-1 and J usage is TRBJ1-2; possibly TRBD1 for D (6 bases). The germline CDR1 and CDR2 sequences are WNHNN and SYGVQD (reference sequence). V was trimmed by 4 bases and J by 4 bases, leaving 13 bases between them. The CDR3 contains 14 residues. The CDR3 sequence is CASSAQGIGYGYTF. The CDR3 DNA is TGCGCCAGCAGTGCACAGGGTATCGGCTATGGCTACACCTTC.

This clonotype appeared a few times. CDR3 region: CASSLESSGGHNEQFF. In nucleotides, the CDR3 is TGCGCCAGCAGCTTGGAGTCTAGCGGGGGGCACAATGAGCAGTTCTTC. The chain carries TRBV5-1 and TRBJ2-1; 11 bases line up with TRBD2. The junction had 4 bases not matched to a gene; V was cut back by 0 bases and J by 5 bases. Germline assignment: CDR1 SGHRS and CDR2 YFSETQ. The CDR3 totals 16 residues.

In its sample, this clonotype was seen many times. The chain joins TRBV5-1 to TRBJ2-2; 12 nucleotides match TRBD1. J lost 4 bases, V lost 3 bases, and 4 bases had no gene match. There are 16 residues in the CDR3. Germline CDR1 and CDR2: SGHRS and YFSETQ. The CDR3 bases are TGCGCCAGCAGCTCGCTGGGACAGGGGGCCACCGGGGAGCTGTTTTTT. Translation: CASSSLGQGATGELFF.

This clonotype turned up a few times. This chain connects TRBV5-1 to TRBJ1-4; 10 bases fit TRBD1. The CDR3 totals 16 residues. Losses at the gene ends were 4 bases for V and 4 bases for J; bases not matched to a gene: 7. The germline CDR1 and CDR2 sequences are SGHRS and YFSETQ. The CDR3 coding sequence is TGCGCCAGCAGCGGGGGACAGGGGAACGGTAATGAAAAACTGTTTTTT. Amino acid sequence: CASSGGQGNGNEKLFF.

The table lists this clonotype with many counts. DNA for the CDR3: TGCGCCAGCAGCCAAGGGCCAGGGGGCGGGAGGTACGAGCAGTACTTC. It specifies CASSQGPGGGRYEQYF. The chain recombines TRBV4-3 with TRBJ2-7; D could derive from TRBD1 or TRBD2 (8 bases each). Trimming stripped 1 base from V and 4 bases from J, with 17 bases between. The CDR3 consists of 16 residues. CDR1 and CDR2 (germline): LGHNA, YSLEER.